What follows describes a single T cell receptor beta chain. Its target is not known. Deletions cut 0 bases from V and 10 bases from J, with 10 bases between. The germline CDR1 and CDR2 sequences are LGHNA and YNFKEQ. The CDR3 sequence is 13 residues long. The table came from immunoSEQ multiplex PCR; TCRdb's copy has only in-frame clones and leaves some out. The sample consists of 70,000 to 95,000 clones, 85% to 90% of them appearing once. These data come from a study of graft-versus-host responses after intestinal transplantation. Overall study: Among the recipients, transplants were multivisceral, liver-intestinal, or isolated intestinal. Recipients across the board were started on anti-thymocyte globulin induction, then kept on tacrolimus and steroids for around three years.

The rearrangement uses TRBV4-2 and TRBJ2-1, with D maybe TRBD2 (5 bases). The source of this sequence is a human donor who received an intestinal transplant. Specimen: unstimulated CD4+ T cells sorted from spleen or lymph node cells, collected before intestinal transplant. The DNA for the CDR3 is TGTGCCAGCAGCCAAGATAACCGCGGGGAGCAGTTCTTC. It specifies CASSQDNRGEQFF.